This passage covers 29 T cell receptor beta chains from one sample sequenced in a study of blood T cells in healthy people across ages. A sample-barcoded 5' primer and a J-beta primer mix were used in a second PCR of about 7 to 12 cycles. One entry per CDR3 protein, called by TCRdb with MiXCR from the 5' RACE reads. This table has 1,500,000 or so distinct CDR3 sequences, 45% to 70% appearing once. The material sequenced was blood. These receptors originate from a man aged 18-30 years in good health.

This clonotype was counted a few times. The chain carries TRBV7-2 and TRBJ2-7; D is unclear. Germline-derived CDR1 and CDR2 are SGHTA and FQGNSA. V lost 5 bases and J lost 6, with 20 bases in between. CDR3 size: 15 residues. Here the CDR3 reads CASSPNFRPSSEQYF. The CDR3 DNA is TGTGCCAGCAGCCCGAACTTTCGACCCTCAAGCGAGCAGTACTTC.

This clonotype has a handful of counts. This rearrangement joins TRBV29-1 to TRBJ2-5; D remains unclear. Germline V gives CDR1 SQVTM, CDR2 ANQGSEA. Trimming shortened V by 7 bases and J by 0 bases, and 9 bases separated the two germline ends. This CDR3 has 12 amino acids. Here the CDR3 reads CSDPWYQETQYF. The DNA for the CDR3 is TGCAGCGACCCGTGGTACCAAGAGACCCAGTACTTC. Variable domain in full (rest from reference TRBV29-1 and TRBJ2-5): SAVISQKPSRDICQRGTSLTIQCQVDSQVTMMFWYRQQPGQSLTLIATANQGSEATYESGFVIDKFPISRPNLTFSTLTVSNMSPEDSSIYLCSDPWYQETQYFGPGTRLLVL.

The rearrangement uses TRBV14 and TRBJ2-7; D uncertain. The CDR3 contains 13 residues. Per the germline V gene, CDR1 is SGHDN and CDR2 is FVKESK. The ends were cut back, 4 bases at V and 7 bases at J, with 14 bases in the middle. CDR3 DNA: TGTGCCAGCAGCCCTGGACCCTTCGGGGAGCAGTACTTC. It codes for CASSPGPFGEQYF.

This chain links TRBV7-6 with TRBJ2-2, with 8 positions matching TRBD2. The germline V gene has CDR1 SGHVS and CDR2 FNYEAQ. V lost 5 bases, J lost 4 bases, and 12 bases stayed unmatched. The CDR3 runs 17 residues. The CDR3 is CASSLSTTGLVTGELFF. For the CDR3, the DNA is TGTGCCAGCAGCCTCTCGACAACGGGACTAGTCACCGGGGAGCTGTTTTTT.

The J gene is TRBJ1-2, the V gene TRBV20-1; D is undetermined. V lost 3 bases and J 2 bases, leaving 16 bases between the germline ends. Germline V gives CDR1 DFQATT, CDR2 SNEGSKA (reference sequence). The CDR3 contains 15 residues. The CDR3 DNA reads TGCAGTGCTAGCGGTAGGGCAGCACAGAACTATGGCTACACCTTC. Translating gives CSASGRAAQNYGYTF.

The J gene is TRBJ2-1, the V gene TRBV6-5, with no clear D. The J call may be incorrect, as the DNA end agrees better with TRBJ2-7. Germline lookup yields CDR1 MNHEY and CDR2 SVGAGI. The CDR3 length is 15 residues. This CDR3 reads CASTKVVGSYNEQYF. CDR3 nucleotides: TGTGCCTCGACGAAGGTTGTAGGCTCCTACAATGAGCAGTACTTC.

This chain joins TRBV15 and TRBJ2-1; D is tentatively TRBD1 or TRBD2 (5 bases each). V gave up 2 bases and J gave up 9 bases, with 35 bases separating them. Germline values: CDR1 LNHNV, CDR2 YYDKDF (reference sequence). The CDR3 runs 21 residues. The CDR3 region has the DNA TGTGCCACCAGCAGATCAGAGGGGCAGTTCGAAACCCTCATTAGGTTTGGTGAGCAGTTCTTC. Translation: CATSRSEGQFETLIRFGEQFF.

The gene calls are TRBV20-1 and TRBJ2-4, with D possibly being TRBD1 (6 bases). The CDR3 runs to 15 residues. Germline assignment: CDR1 DFQATT and CDR2 SNEGSKA (reference sequence). V dropped 5 bases and J dropped 0 bases, with 14 bases sitting between them. In DNA form, the CDR3 reads TGCAGTGCTGGGGGACAACAGCTAGCCAAAAACATTCAGTACTTC. Translating gives CSAGGQQLAKNIQYF.

This rearrangement joins TRBV7-9 to TRBJ1-1; D uncertain. Germline V gene sequence: CDR1 SEHNR, CDR2 FQNEAQ (reference sequence). Deletions cut 5 bases from V and 7 bases from J, with 11 bases between. The CDR3 contains 12 residues. The CDR3 is CASSPRMGEAFF. DNA for the CDR3: TGTGCCAGCAGCCCTCGAATGGGTGAAGCTTTCTTT. The entire variable domain, with the rest obtained from reference TRBV7-9 and TRBJ1-1, is as follows: DTGVSQNPRHKITKRGQNVTFRCDPISEHNRLYWYRQTLGQGPEFLTYFQNEAQLEKSRLLSDRFSAERPKGSFSTLEIQRTEQGDSAMYLCASSPRMGEAFFGQGTRLTVV.

The chain combines TRBV2 with TRBJ1-1, with D tentatively TRBD1 (5 bases). The length of the CDR3 is 14 residues. CDR1 SNHLY and CDR2 FYNNEI come from the germline V gene. Between the trimmed V and J ends, which lost 8 bases and 6 bases, there was a span of 19 bases. CDR3: CASPARGGDPEAFF. The CDR3 DNA sequence: TGTGCCAGCCCAGCGCGGGGTGGGGACCCTGAAGCTTTCTTT.

The rearrangement uses TRBV6-5 and TRBJ2-5; 9 bases are shared with TRBD2. Per germline, CDR1 MNHEY and CDR2 SVGAGI. This CDR3 contains 16 residues. Losses at the gene ends were 6 bases for V and 1 base for J; bases not matched to a gene: 9. Here the CDR3 reads CASRLHLAGTQETQYF. The CDR3 DNA follows: TGTGCCAGCAGACTACATCTAGCGGGGACCCAAGAGACCCAGTACTTC.

The chain employs TRBV5-4 and TRBJ1-6; no clear D gene. Trimming left V 4 bases short and J 0 bases short, with 11 bases between. Germline V gene sequence: CDR1 SGHNT, CDR2 YYREEE (reference sequence). CDR3 length equals 16 residues. The CDR3 loop reads CASSPAVPSYNSPLHF. The CDR3 bases are TGTGCCAGCAGCCCGGCTGTTCCCTCCTATAATTCACCCCTCCACTTT.

The chain has TRBV12-3 or TRBV12-4 and TRBJ2-6; 11 positions match TRBD1. Trimming took 3 bases from V and 0 from J; bases not matched to a gene: 4. The CDR3 is 18 residues long. CDR3 nucleotides: TGTGCCAGCAGTTTTCGGACAGGGGGCGCCTCTGGGGCCAACGTCCTGACTTTC. It yields the protein CASSFRTGGASGANVLTF.

V is TRBV20-1 and J is TRBJ1-2, with a possible D match to TRBD1 (5 bases). From germline, CDR1 is DFQATT and CDR2 SNEGSKA (reference sequence). The CDR3 sequence is 16 residues long. V was trimmed by 3 bases and J by 4 bases, leaving 21 bases between them. The CDR3 DNA reads as TGCAGTGCTAGTTGGCCTAATGTGGGGACCGGCTATGGCTACACCTTC. Its translation: CSASWPNVGTGYGYTF.

With respect to this clonotype: A junction end diverges from the germline sequence, so it may reflect a read error. The chain uses TRBV7-9 and TRBJ1-1; tentatively, D is TRBD1 (6 bases). Germline loops: CDR1 SEHNR, CDR2 FQNEAQ (reference sequence). This CDR3 contains 13 residues. The CDR3: CVSSQSTGNEAFF. CDR3 sequence (DNA): TGTGTCAGCAGCCAATCTACAGGGAATGAAGCTTTCTTT. The variable domain in full, completed from reference TRBV7-9 and TRBJ1-1, reads DTGVSQNPRHKITKRGQNVTFRCDPISEHNRLYWYRQTLGQGPEFLTYFQNEAQLEKSRLLSDRFSAERPKGSFSTLEIQRTEQGDSAMYLCVSSQSTGNEAFFGQGTRLTVV.

The gene calls are TRBV5-1 and TRBJ2-6; D may be TRBD2 (5 bases). V lost 3 bases to trimming and J lost 4 bases, with 17 bases between them. Per the germline V gene, CDR1 is SGHRS and CDR2 is YFSETQ. The CDR3 extends over 17 amino acids. DNA for the CDR3: TGCGCCAGCAGCTATGTCGTCGGAGGTTTGGGGGCCAACGTCCTGACTTTC. Translating it yields CASSYVVGGLGANVLTF.

This clonotype was seen a single time. The chain carries TRBV2 and TRBJ2-3; 14 bases are a match to TRBD2. With 11 bases clipped from V and 5 bases from J, the junction kept 9 bases outside the gene matches. Per the germline V gene, CDR1 is SNHLY and CDR2 is FYNNEI. The CDR3 length is 15 residues. The chain's CDR3 is CAAQTGLAGVDTQYF. CDR3 DNA: TGTGCCGCTCAAACGGGACTAGCGGGAGTAGATACGCAGTATTTT.

This chain joins TRBV11-2 and TRBJ1-1; no clear D gene. CDR3 size: 16 residues. The V and J ends lost 0 bases and 1 base respectively, with 12 bases between them. Germline loops: CDR1 SGHAT, CDR2 FQNNGV. The CDR3, as DNA: TGTGCCAGCAGCTTAGATTTTGGCAGATCGAACACTGAAGCTTTCTTT. Translation: CASSLDFGRSNTEAFF.

This chain connects TRBV7-2 to TRBJ2-6; the D call may be TRBD1 or TRBD2 (5 bases each). The CDR3 totals 18 residues. Germline CDR1 SGHTA, CDR2 FQGNSA. Trimming cost V 3 bases and J 0 bases, with 15 bases left between them. The CDR3 loop is CASSLYRDVTSGANVLTF. The CDR3 DNA follows: TGTGCCAGCAGCTTGTACCGGGACGTTACCTCTGGGGCCAACGTCCTGACTTTC.

V is TRBV7-9 and J is TRBJ2-1, with TRBD2 matching over 7 bases. Germline loops: CDR1 SEHNR, CDR2 FQNEAQ (reference sequence). V shed 1 base, J shed 6 bases, and the junction held 6 bases outside the gene matches. The CDR3 is 15 amino acids. The CDR3 DNA reads as TGTGCCAGCAGCTTAGTAAGCGGGGAGTTCAATGAGCAGTTCTTC. Residues: CASSLVSGEFNEQFF.

This chain joins TRBV6-4 and TRBJ2-1; D is tentatively TRBD1 or TRBD2 (6 bases each). V dropped 8 bases and J dropped 9 bases, with 20 bases sitting between them. Germline CDR1 and CDR2: MRHNA and SNTAGT. The CDR3 covers 14 residues. The CDR3, as DNA: TGTGCCAGCCCGTGTTGGGGGGCCGCGCGTGAGCAGTTCTTC. Amino acids: CASPCWGAAREQFF.

The chain has TRBV20-1 and TRBJ2-1, with D tentatively TRBD2 (7 bases). V was trimmed by 6 bases and J by 3 bases, leaving 21 bases between them. Germline V gene data show CDR1 as DFQATT and CDR2 as SNEGSKA (reference sequence). This CDR3 has 16 residues. The CDR3 DNA reads as TGCAGTGCCACGGAGGGAGGGGGGGCCTTCTACAATGAGCAGTTCTTC. Its protein is CSATEGGGAFYNEQFF.

This clonotype was recorded a few times. This chain joins TRBV18 and TRBJ1-6; D not resolved. There are 14 residues in the CDR3. Trimming left V 6 bases short and J 10 bases short, with 16 bases between. The germline gives CDR1 KGHSH, CDR2 LQKENI. CDR3 in amino acids: CASSPLSELSPLHF. CDR3 nucleotides: TGTGCCAGCTCCCCCTTATCAGAATTATCACCCCTCCACTTT.

This chain joins TRBV6-2 or TRBV6-3 and TRBJ2-7; weak D call: TRBD1 (5 bases). V dropped 2 bases and J dropped 1 base, with 9 bases sitting between them. The CDR3 consists of 14 residues. CDR1 and CDR2 from the germline V gene are MNHEY and SVGEGT. CDR3 residues: CASSYDSFSYEQYF. In DNA, the CDR3 is TGTGCCAGCAGTTACGACAGCTTTTCCTACGAGCAGTACTTC.

CDR3 region: CASSHPNLYEQYF. The CDR3 coding sequence is TGTGCCAGCAGTCACCCTAATCTGTACGAGCAGTACTTC. The rearrangement joins TRBV6-6 to TRBJ2-5, with no clear D. Near its end, the DNA agrees better with TRBJ2-7, so the J call may be wrong. Germline V lookup: CDR1 MNHNY, CDR2 SVGAGI (reference sequence). This CDR3 contains 13 residues.

The genes are TRBV20-1 and TRBJ2-1; maybe TRBD1 (6 bases). Germline V gene lookup returns CDR1 DFQATT and CDR2 SNEGSKA (reference sequence). The CDR3 has 16 amino acids. Deletions cut 3 bases from V and 0 bases from J, with 15 bases between. The CDR3 loop reads CSASPIDRPSYNEQFF. As DNA, the CDR3 is TGCAGTGCTAGTCCCATCGACAGGCCCTCCTACAATGAGCAGTTCTTC.

This clonotype has just a few counts. This CDR3 reads CASSLQGNQGFF. Written as DNA, the CDR3 is TGTGCCAGCAGTCTCCAGGGAAATCAAGGTTTCTTT. The chain carries TRBV12-3 or TRBV12-4 and TRBJ1-1, with D perhaps matching TRBD1 (5 bases). The CDR3 length is 12 residues. V dropped 5 bases and J dropped 13 bases, with 17 bases sitting between them.

This clonotype was detected once. This rearrangement joins TRBV20-1 to TRBJ2-4; tentative D call: TRBD1 (6 bases). With the DNA end fitting TRBJ2-7 better, the J assignment may be wrong. Germline assignment: CDR1 DFQATT and CDR2 SNEGSKA (reference sequence). CDR3 length: 13 amino acids. CDR3 protein: CSASGTQTYEQYF. The CDR3 coding sequence is TGCAGTGCGTCCGGGACACAAACCTACGAGCAGTACTTC.

The chain is built from TRBV12-3 or TRBV12-4 and TRBJ1-6; 11 nucleotides align to TRBD1. The CDR3 totals 18 residues. V was pared by 5 bases and J by 1 base, with 7 bases of the junction left unmatched. Written as DNA, the CDR3 is TGTGCCAGCAGTATGGACAGGGGGCTTGGGTCCTATAATTCACCCCTCCACTTT. It yields the protein CASSMDRGLGSYNSPLHF.